These T cell receptor beta chains were read from a single sample in a study of CD4+ T cells in melanoma. Profiling relied on immunoSEQ multiplex PCR, and the TCRdb table lists in-frame clones only, not all of them. The sample includes approximately 47,000 clones, approximately 92% of them seen just once. What was sequenced was peripheral blood. The receptors come from a human donor with melanoma. CDR3s include the opening cysteine and the closing phenylalanine or tryptophan. Fields, in order: J gene, D gene, clone size, V gene, CDR3 DNA, CDR3 protein. D genes are given only for firm matches. Size tells how often a clone was seen (once, few, many) or the class of an expanded clone, and some rows leave it out.

J gene: TRBJ1-1; D gene: -; clone size: -; V gene: TRBV28; CDR3 DNA: TGTGCCAGCAGGCAGACAGGGAACACTGAAGCTTTCTTT; CDR3 protein: CASRQTGNTEAFF
J gene: TRBJ2-3; D gene: TRBD1; clone size: -; V gene: TRBV25-1; CDR3 DNA: TGTGCCAGCAGGGGACAGGTGGTAGATACGCAGTATTTT; CDR3 protein: CASRGQVVDTQYF
J gene: TRBJ2-1; D gene: -; clone size: -; V gene: TRBV10-3; CDR3 DNA: TGTGCCATCAGTGAGTCGGAAGTCCCCAATGAGCAGTTCTTC; CDR3 protein: CAISESEVPNEQFF
J gene: TRBJ2-5; D gene: TRBD1; clone size: -; V gene: TRBV18; CDR3 DNA: TGTGCCAGCTCACCAAGTCCGCCGGGACAGGGTGCTGGGACCCAGTACTTC; CDR3 protein: CASSPSPPGQGAGTQYF
J gene: TRBJ2-5; D gene: -; clone size: -; V gene: TRBV27; CDR3 DNA: TGTGCCAGCCCCCCCACCTCGGGGGACAACAAAGAGACCCAGTACTTC; CDR3 protein: CASPPTSGDNKETQYF
J gene: TRBJ1-3; D gene: -; clone size: -; V gene: TRBV5-6; CDR3 DNA: TGTGCCAGCAGCAATCCGGGGCGCGGAAACACCATATATTTT; CDR3 protein: CASSNPGRGNTIYF
J gene: TRBJ2-1; D gene: -; clone size: once; V gene: TRBV7-9; CDR3 DNA: TGTGCCAGCAGCCCTAAATACAGAATTTCAACCTACAATGAGCAGTTCTTC; CDR3 protein: CASSPKYRISTYNEQFF
J gene: TRBJ2-5; D gene: TRBD1; clone size: once; V gene: TRBV6-1; CDR3 DNA: TGTGCCAGTCGACAGGGGGCCTTGGAGACCCAGTACTTC; CDR3 protein: CASRQGALETQYF
J gene: TRBJ1-4; D gene: -; clone size: -; V gene: TRBV4-2; CDR3 DNA: TGTGCCAGCAGCCAAGCGCGGGGGGGCGCAAAACCCGAAAAACTGTTTTTT; CDR3 protein: CASSQARGGAKPEKLFF
J gene: TRBJ1-4; D gene: -; clone size: once; V gene: TRBV4-1; CDR3 DNA: TGCGCCAGCAGCCAGGAGACCGACAGAGCAACTAATGAAAAACTGTTTTTT; CDR3 protein: CASSQETDRATNEKLFF
J gene: TRBJ1-2; D gene: TRBD1; clone size: -; V gene: TRBV29-1; CDR3 DNA: TGCAGCACCCACTCCCAGGGGGCCGCTGGCTACACCTTC; CDR3 protein: CSTHSQGAAGYTF
J gene: TRBJ1-2; D gene: -; clone size: -; V gene: TRBV10-3; CDR3 DNA: TGTGCCATCAGTGAGGGGGGCAGGGGATATGGCTACACCTTC; CDR3 protein: CAISEGGRGYGYTF
J gene: TRBJ2-7; D gene: TRBD1; clone size: few; V gene: TRBV6-1; CDR3 DNA: TGTGCCAGCAGTGTAGGACAGGTCCCCGAGCAGTACTTC; CDR3 protein: CASSVGQVPEQYF
J gene: TRBJ1-6; D gene: TRBD1; clone size: -; V gene: TRBV2; CDR3 DNA: TGTGCCAGCAGTGGCAGACAGGGGGTGGATTCACCCCTCCACTTT; CDR3 protein: CASSGRQGVDSPLHF
J gene: TRBJ1-6; D gene: -; clone size: -; V gene: TRBV19; CDR3 DNA: TGTGCCAGTAGTATCAGGGGTAATTCACCCCTCCACTTT; CDR3 protein: CASSIRGNSPLHF
J gene: TRBJ1-1; D gene: -; clone size: -; V gene: TRBV9; CDR3 DNA: TGTGCCAGCAGCCCCACTACAGGGCGGGGTCGGACTGAAGCTTTCTTT; CDR3 protein: CASSPTTGRGRTEAFF
J gene: TRBJ2-1; D gene: -; clone size: -; V gene: TRBV14; CDR3 DNA: TGTGCCAGCAGCCCGGACTACAATGAGCAGTTCTTC; CDR3 protein: CASSPDYNEQFF
J gene: TRBJ2-3; D gene: TRBD2; clone size: -; V gene: TRBV5-1; CDR3 DNA: TGCGCCAGCAGCCCCGGGACTAGCGGGGGGCGCACAGATACGCAGTATTTT; CDR3 protein: CASSPGTSGGRTDTQYF
J gene: TRBJ1-3; D gene: -; clone size: once; V gene: TRBV18; CDR3 DNA: TGTGCCAGCTCACCAATAGCGTCGCTCTCTGGAAACACCATATATTTT; CDR3 protein: CASSPIASLSGNTIYF
J gene: TRBJ2-4; D gene: -; clone size: -; V gene: TRBV5-1; CDR3 DNA: TGCGCCAGCAGGGGGACTCTAGCCAAAAACATTCAGTACTTC; CDR3 protein: CASRGTLAKNIQYF
J gene: TRBJ2-3; D gene: TRBD1; clone size: -; V gene: TRBV9; CDR3 DNA: TGTGCCAGCAGCGTGGGGACAGGCAGTCAGTCAGATACGCAGTATTTT; CDR3 protein: CASSVGTGSQSDTQYF
J gene: TRBJ1-4; D gene: -; clone size: -; V gene: TRBV7-2; CDR3 DNA: TGTGCCAGCAGCTTGGGAGGCGCTAATGAAAAACTGTTTTTT; CDR3 protein: CASSLGGANEKLFF
J gene: TRBJ1-2; D gene: -; clone size: -; V gene: TRBV6-5; CDR3 DNA: TGTGCCAGCAGTTACAATCGTATGATTGGCTACACCTTC; CDR3 protein: CASSYNRMIGYTF
J gene: TRBJ2-1; D gene: TRBD2; clone size: -; V gene: TRBV2; CDR3 DNA: TGTGCCAGCAGAGACGGTCCTAGCGGGGGGATCGGATCCTACAATGAGCAGTTCTTC; CDR3 protein: CASRDGPSGGIGSYNEQFF
J gene: TRBJ2-7; D gene: TRBD1; clone size: -; V gene: TRBV18; CDR3 DNA: TGTGCCAGCTCACCACGGCAGGGGGACGAGCAGTACTTC; CDR3 protein: CASSPRQGDEQYF
J gene: TRBJ2-1; D gene: -; clone size: once; V gene: TRBV21-1; CDR3 DNA: TGTGCCAGCAGCAAATCTAGGCAGGGGGGATTCCCTAGGCAGTTCTTC; CDR3 protein: CASSKSRQGGFPRQFF
J gene: TRBJ1-1; D gene: TRBD1; clone size: -; V gene: TRBV19; CDR3 DNA: TGTGCCAGTAGTATCGGGACAGGGGTTGCTTTCTTT; CDR3 protein: CASSIGTGVAFF
J gene: TRBJ1-2; D gene: TRBD1; clone size: once; V gene: TRBV28; CDR3 DNA: TGTGCCAGCAGTTCATCCTCACTGACAGGGCACCAGGGCTACACCTTC; CDR3 protein: CASSSSSLTGHQGYTF
J gene: TRBJ1-5; D gene: -; clone size: -; V gene: TRBV21-1; CDR3 DNA: TGTGCCAGCACCGGATTAGGGTGCGGACCGTCCCTCCTCAATCAGCCCCAGCATTTT; CDR3 protein: CASTGLGCGPSLLNQPQHF
J gene: TRBJ2-1; D gene: -; clone size: -; V gene: TRBV27; CDR3 DNA: TGTGCCAGCAGTCCCCGGGCCTCAGGAACCTTCTCCTACAATGAGCAGTTCTTC; CDR3 protein: CASSPRASGTFSYNEQFF
J gene: TRBJ2-3; D gene: -; clone size: -; V gene: TRBV11-2; CDR3 DNA: TGTGCCAGCAGTAAGGGGGGGCAGGTAGATACGCAGTATTTT; CDR3 protein: CASSKGGQVDTQYF
J gene: TRBJ2-2; D gene: -; clone size: -; V gene: TRBV7-3; CDR3 DNA: TGTGCCAGCGTAGGGGAAACCGGGGAGCTGTTTTTT; CDR3 protein: CASVGETGELFF
J gene: TRBJ1-6; D gene: -; clone size: -; V gene: TRBV27; CDR3 DNA: TGTGCCAGCAGTGTCGAAGCCCTCGCTCGGTCACCCCTCCACTTT; CDR3 protein: CASSVEALARSPLHF